This T cell receptor beta chain was found in a study of blood T cell repertoires in COVID-19. Germline CDR1 and CDR2: MRHNA and SNTAGT. The CDR3 length is 13 residues. V lost 0 bases and J lost 6, with 8 bases in between. TCRdb keeps only in-frame clones here, not all; method: immunoSEQ multiplex PCR. Among tens of thousands of clones listed, 85% were seen once. The chain combines TRBV6-4 with TRBJ1-2; unclear D gene. This clonotype was obtained from a man aged 50 to 60 with acute or convalescent COVID-19. Sequences were obtained from peripheral blood. The CDR3 bases are TGTGCCAGCAGTGACTCAGGCAGGAATGGCTACACCTTC. Translating gives CASSDSGRNGYTF.